These 22 T cell receptor beta chains share one sample of origin, sequenced in a study (dated by TCRdb to the mid-2010s). Libraries were built with 5' RACE. Instrument used: Illumina MiSeq. Using fastp at Q25 and MiXCR, TCRdb reprocessed the public reads and kept productive beta chains. Under each unique CDR3 protein, matching rows form one entry showing the most common genes and DNA. This sample has tens of thousands of distinct CDR3 sequences in its table, and 25% to 35% of those were observed once. The top ten clonotypes cover roughly 3% of the sample. The sample taken for sequencing was tumor-infiltrating memory CD4+ T cells sorted from the breast tumor. The sample's cell subset or site label, decoded: memory CD4+ T cells, CD4+CD45RO+CD25-. The receptor source for this set is a female donor with breast cancer.

The genes are TRBV12-3 or TRBV12-4 and TRBJ1-1; TRBD1 is a possible D gene (5 bases). V lost 8 bases to trimming and J lost 1 base, with 11 bases between them. This CDR3 comprises 13 residues. The DNA for the CDR3 is TGTGCCAGCGCAATTACAGGGAACACTGAAGCTTTCTTT. It codes for CASAITGNTEAFF.

This sequence joins TRBV20-1 and TRBJ2-1; D remains unclear. The germline V and J ends were trimmed by 0 bases and 1 base, with 13 bases remaining between them. CDR3 length equals 16 residues. Germline-derived CDR1 and CDR2 are DFQATT and SNEGSKA (reference sequence). The CDR3 spells CSARDLEDPSYNEQFF. CDR3 nucleotides: TGCAGTGCTAGAGATTTAGAGGACCCTTCCTACAATGAGCAGTTCTTC.

The chain carries TRBV7-9 and TRBJ2-3; D may correspond to TRBD1 or TRBD2 (6 bases each). Germline values: CDR1 SEHNR, CDR2 FQNEAQ (reference sequence). V was shortened by 2 bases and J by 4 bases, with 13 bases between the two germline ends. This CDR3 has 15 residues. The DNA for the CDR3 is TGTGCCAGCAGCTTAAATAGGGGGGAACCAGATACGCAGTATTTT. This codes for CASSLNRGEPDTQYF.

The chain carries TRBV5-1 and TRBJ2-1; 11 bases map to TRBD2. Germline CDR1 reads SGHRS; CDR2 reads YFSETQ. The ends lost 4 bases at V and 6 bases at J; junction bases unmatched: 9. The CDR3 loop spans 16 amino acids. CDR3 DNA: TGCGCCAGCAGCCTGGAAGTACTAGCGGGGGTCAATGAGCAGTTCTTC. It specifies CASSLEVLAGVNEQFF. The full variable domain, rest sourced from reference TRBV5-1 and TRBJ2-1, is KAGVTQTPRYLIKTRGQQVTLSCSPISGHRSVSWYQQTPGQGLQFLFEYFSETQRNKGNFPGRFSGRQFSNSRSEMNVSTLELGDSALYLCASSLEVLAGVNEQFFGPGTRLTVL.

The J gene is TRBJ1-5, the V gene TRBV4-2; D might be TRBD1 (5 bases). The CDR3 runs to 18 residues. Trimming shortened V by 0 bases and J by 4 bases, and 19 bases separated the two germline ends. CDR1 and CDR2 (germline): LGHNA, YNFKEQ. The CDR3 spells CASSQEEKGLLANQPQHF. Written as DNA, the CDR3 is TGTGCCAGCAGCCAAGAGGAGAAGGGGCTCCTAGCAAATCAGCCCCAGCATTTT.

About this clonotype: This likely comes from a read error, as the CDR3 has no conserved phenylalanine or tryptophan at its end. CDR3 DNA sequence: TGCAGTGCTAGAGGGGACAGGGATGGCTACACCTGC. Translation: CSARGDRDGYTC. This rearrangement joins TRBV20-1 to TRBJ1-2; TRBD1 matches 9 bases. Germline loops: CDR1 DFQATT, CDR2 SNEGSKA (reference sequence). The CDR3 totals 12 residues. V lost 1 base and J lost 6; bases outside the gene matches: 0.

This clonotype was detected only a few times. V is TRBV28 and J is TRBJ1-1; D gene uncertain. The CDR3 covers 12 residues. Germline-derived CDR1 and CDR2 are MDHEN and SYDVKM. Trimming left V 4 bases short and J 0 bases short, with 3 bases between. This CDR3 is CASSSMNTEAFF. CDR3 in DNA: TGTGCCAGCAGTTCGATGAACACTGAAGCTTTCTTT.

The chain recombines TRBV5-1 with TRBJ2-1; D is perhaps TRBD1 (6 bases). This CDR3 comprises 14 residues. Germline CDR1 and CDR2: SGHRS and YFSETQ. V dropped 4 bases and J dropped 12 bases, with 20 bases sitting between them. CDR3 nucleotides: TGCGCCAGCAGCCCCGGGACACTCCGTTTAGGGCAGTTCTTC. It translates to CASSPGTLRLGQFF.

This clonotype was counted a single time. J is TRBJ2-2 and V is TRBV7-2; 10 bases are shared with TRBD1. The length of the CDR3 is 15 residues. The germline V gene encodes CDR1 SGHTA and CDR2 FQGNSA. V gave up 6 bases and J gave up 5 bases; unmatched junction bases: 6. Written as DNA, the CDR3 is TGTGCCAGCAGTCCCGGGACAGGGGCGACCGGGGAGCTGTTTTTT. Translating it yields CASSPGTGATGELFF.

This clonotype has just a few counts. The V gene is TRBV24-1, the J gene TRBJ2-1; 7 nucleotides match TRBD1. The CDR3 has 15 amino acids. The germline gives CDR1 KGHDR, CDR2 SFDVKD. V dropped 3 bases and J dropped 8; count of bases not matched to a gene: 9. CDR3 coding DNA: TGTGCCACCAGTGATCCGGGACAGCCGGGGTATGAGCAGTTCTTC. Translating it yields CATSDPGQPGYEQFF.

Only one count was recorded for this clonotype. The gene calls are TRBV12-3 or TRBV12-4 and TRBJ2-3; 11 bases fit TRBD2. The CDR3 length is 22 residues. Trimming removed 6 bases from V and 1 base from J; junction bases left unmatched: 24. CDR3 coding DNA: TGTGCCAGCAGCAGCTCACAATCGGGTCGGGGACTAGCGGTCTATGGCACAGATACGCAGTATTTT. Its protein product is CASSSSQSGRGLAVYGTDTQYF.

There are a few counts of this clonotype. V usage is TRBV7-3 and J usage is TRBJ1-1; 11 bases agree with TRBD1. The CDR3 is made up of 15 amino acids. Trimming cost V 2 bases and J 2 bases; bases outside gene matches: 1. Germline CDR1 SGHTA, CDR2 FQGTGA. The CDR3 nucleotides read TGTGCCAGCAGCTTAGGGACAGGGGGAAACACTGAAGCTTTCTTT. It translates to CASSLGTGGNTEAFF.

The chain couples TRBV12-3 or TRBV12-4 to TRBJ2-7; 7 positions agree with TRBD2. This CDR3 is built from 11 residues. With V trimmed by 8 bases and J by 2 bases, 0 bases remained unmatched. The CDR3 DNA reads TGTGCCAGCGCGGGGGCCTACGAGCAGTACTTC. Protein: CASAGAYEQYF.

By share of the sample, this clonotype is medium-sized. This chain joins TRBV5-1 and TRBJ2-3; no clear D. The CDR3 has 13 residues. Trimming took off 5 bases at V and 5 bases at J, with 12 bases between the two ends. Germline-derived CDR1 and CDR2 are SGHRS and YFSETQ. In DNA form, the CDR3 reads TGCGCCAGCAGGCCCGACCCCCGAGATACGCAGTATTTT. It translates to CASRPDPRDTQYF.

This clonotype has a handful of counts. The J gene is TRBJ1-3, the V gene TRBV6-5; no reliable D call. Trimming left V 6 bases short and J 6 bases short, with 12 bases between. CDR3 length: 13 amino acids. Germline CDR1 reads MNHEY; CDR2 reads SVGAGI. In DNA form, the CDR3 reads TGTGCCAGCAGCTACCCCCCTGAAAACACCATATATTTT. It translates to CASSYPPENTIYF.

The chain couples TRBV5-1 to TRBJ2-5; a weak D match, TRBD1 (6 bases). Germline CDR1 SGHRS, CDR2 YFSETQ. The ends were cut back, 1 base at V and 3 bases at J, with 7 bases in the middle. CDR3 length: 13 amino acids. CDR3 bases: TGCGCCAGCAGCTTGTACAGGGAAGAGACCCAGTACTTC. It is translated as CASSLYREETQYF.

V is TRBV29-1 and J is TRBJ2-1; 7 bases align to TRBD1. Germline trimming cut 3 bases from V and 10 bases from J; bases unmatched to any gene: 6. CDR3 length: 12 amino acids. The V gene's germline CDR1 is SQVTM and CDR2 ANQGSEA. CDR3 in amino acids: CSVDGPRGEQFF. The CDR3 bases are TGCAGCGTTGATGGACCCAGGGGGGAGCAGTTCTTC.

The DNA for the CDR3 is TGTGCCAGCAAGTCGACAGGGAGGAACACTGAAGCTTTCTTT. Its translation: CASKSTGRNTEAFF. The rearrangement joins TRBV6-5 to TRBJ1-1, with TRBD1 identical over 7 bases. The germline V gene encodes CDR1 MNHEY and CDR2 SVGAGI. The length of the CDR3 is 14 residues. Germline trimming cut 7 bases from V and 1 base from J; bases unmatched to any gene: 6.

There are a few counts of this clonotype. V gene TRBV12-3 or TRBV12-4 combines with J gene TRBJ1-2; possibly TRBD1 for D (5 bases). The CDR3 runs to 14 residues. Deletions cut 5 bases from V and 5 bases from J, with 15 bases between. CDR3 sequence: CASSLTGTLYGYTF. CDR3 coding DNA: TGTGCCAGCAGTCTCACCGGGACGTTATATGGCTACACCTTC.

The CDR3 nucleotides are TGCAGTGCTCCTGACGGAAACTCTGGAAACACCATATATTTT. Its translation is CSAPDGNSGNTIYF. The chain combines TRBV20-1 with TRBJ1-3; D gene ambiguous. The CDR3 length is 14 residues. V lost 5 bases, J lost 0 bases, and 11 bases lay in between. Germline V lookup: CDR1 DFQATT, CDR2 SNEGSKA (reference sequence).

Only a few counts were recorded for this clonotype. One end of the junction fails to match germline, which may point to a read error. J is TRBJ2-2 and V is TRBV7-7; possible D gene TRBD2, 5 bases. Germline V gene data show CDR1 as SSHAT and CDR2 as FNYEAQ (reference sequence). This CDR3 has 14 amino acids. The DNA for the CDR3 is TGTGCTAGCAGCCCCTGGGCGGAGGCCGGGGAGCTGTTTTTT. Translating gives CASSPWAEAGELFF.

This chain joins TRBV29-1 and TRBJ1-1; D is possibly TRBD1 (6 bases). Germline values: CDR1 SQVTM, CDR2 ANQGSEA. The CDR3 sequence is 13 residues long. The CDR3 region is CGASPQGNTEAFF. CDR3 in DNA: TGCGGCGCCAGTCCACAGGGGAACACTGAAGCTTTCTTT.